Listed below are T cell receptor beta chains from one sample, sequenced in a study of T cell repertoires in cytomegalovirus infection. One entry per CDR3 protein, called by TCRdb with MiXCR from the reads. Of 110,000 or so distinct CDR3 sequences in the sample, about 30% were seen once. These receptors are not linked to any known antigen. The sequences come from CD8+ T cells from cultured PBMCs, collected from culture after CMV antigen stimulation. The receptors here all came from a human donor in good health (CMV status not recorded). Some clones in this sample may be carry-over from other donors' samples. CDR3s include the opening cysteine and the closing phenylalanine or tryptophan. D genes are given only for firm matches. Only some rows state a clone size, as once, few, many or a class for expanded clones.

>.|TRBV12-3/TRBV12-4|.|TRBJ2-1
CASSLGTINEQFF
TGTGCCAGCAGTTTAGGGACAATAAATGAGCAGTTCTTC
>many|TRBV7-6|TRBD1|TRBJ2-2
CASSLGTGNTGELFF
TGTGCCAGCAGCTTAGGGACAGGAAACACCGGGGAGCTGTTTTTT
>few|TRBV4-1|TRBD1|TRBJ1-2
CASSQESLRDSNYGYTF
TGCGCCAGCAGCCAAGAGTCCCTCCGGGACAGTAACTATGGCTACACCTTC
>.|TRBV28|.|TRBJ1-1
CASSTQGGLGTEAFF
TGTGCCAGCAGTACCCAGGGCGGGTTGGGCACTGAAGCTTTCTTT
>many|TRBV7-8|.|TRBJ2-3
CASTLGGPGTDTQYF
TGTGCCAGCACCCTGGGGGGCCCCGGGACAGATACGCAGTATTTT
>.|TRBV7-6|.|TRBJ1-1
CASSFVVGTEAFF
TGTGCCAGCAGCTTCGTAGTAGGGACTGAAGCTTTCTTT
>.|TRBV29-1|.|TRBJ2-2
CSVLGFNTGELFF
TGCAGCGTATTGGGTTTCAACACCGGGGAGCTGTTTTTT
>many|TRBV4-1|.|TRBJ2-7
CASSQEEGVHEQYF
TGCGCCAGCAGCCAAGAAGAGGGGGTACACGAGCAGTACTTC
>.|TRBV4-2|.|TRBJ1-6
CASSQEQGEVSPLHF
TGTGCCAGCAGCCAGGAACAGGGTGAGGTTTCACCCCTCCACTTT
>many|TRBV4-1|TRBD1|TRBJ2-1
CASSLFGQGGSYNEQFF
TGCGCCAGCAGCCTATTCGGACAGGGAGGCTCCTACAATGAGCAGTTCTTC
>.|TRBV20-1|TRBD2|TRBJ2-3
CSATGTSGGLDTQYF
TGCAGTGCCACCGGGACTAGCGGGGGCTTAGATACGCAGTATTTT
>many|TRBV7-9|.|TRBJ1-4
CASSSGHHNEKLFF
TGTGCCAGCAGTTCGGGACACCATAATGAAAAACTGTTTTTT
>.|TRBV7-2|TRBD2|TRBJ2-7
CASGGPSYEQYF
TGTGCTTCGGGGGGGCCCTCCTACGAGCAGTACTTC
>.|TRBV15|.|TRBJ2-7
CATSKGISSYEQYF
TGTGCCACCAGCAAAGGGATCTCTTCCTACGAGCAGTACTTC
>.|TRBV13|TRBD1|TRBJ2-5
CASSLGQGGETQYF
TGTGCCAGCAGCTTAGGACAGGGGGGAGAGACCCAGTACTTC